This T cell receptor beta chain was identified in a study of cytomegalovirus exposure and HLA in healthy donors. Per the germline V gene, CDR1 is MNHNS and CDR2 is SASEGT. CDR3 length equals 12 residues. V lost 7 bases to trimming and J lost 5 bases, with 11 bases between them. Vbeta (60) and Jbeta (13) primers were used in the PCR. The protocol was immunoSEQ multiplex PCR, while the TCRdb copy is restricted to in-frame clones and leaves out a portion. The sample consists of roughly 100,000 clones, roughly three quarters of them appearing once. Overall study results and limits: For most subjects, TCR beta sequences were reported to predict HLA-A and HLA-B alleles with accuracy.

A note on this clone: Its target is not known.

The V and J genes are TRBV6-1 and TRBJ1-1; D is unresolved. Material for sequencing was PBMCs. The TCR was taken from a male donor in good health and CMV-seronegative. The CDR3 is CASNQAGTEAFF. CDR3 DNA sequence: TGTGCCAGCAACCAGGCGGGGACTGAAGCTTTCTTT.